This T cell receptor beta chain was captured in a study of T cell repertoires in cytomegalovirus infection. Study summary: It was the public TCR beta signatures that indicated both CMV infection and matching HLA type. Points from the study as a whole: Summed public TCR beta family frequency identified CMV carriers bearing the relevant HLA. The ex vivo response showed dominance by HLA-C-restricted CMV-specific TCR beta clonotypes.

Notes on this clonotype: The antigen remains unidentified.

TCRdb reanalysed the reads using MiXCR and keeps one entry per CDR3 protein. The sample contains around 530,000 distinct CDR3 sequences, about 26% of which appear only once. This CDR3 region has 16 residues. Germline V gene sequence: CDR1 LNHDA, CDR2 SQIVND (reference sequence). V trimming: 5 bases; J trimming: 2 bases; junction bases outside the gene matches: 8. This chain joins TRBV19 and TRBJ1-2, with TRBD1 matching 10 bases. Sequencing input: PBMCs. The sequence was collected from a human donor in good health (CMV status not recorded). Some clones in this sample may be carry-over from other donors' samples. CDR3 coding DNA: TGTGCCAGTAGTTCAGAAGGACAGGGGGTCAACTATGGCTACACCTTC. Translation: CASSSEGQGVNYGYTF.